This T cell receptor (beta chain) was retrieved from a study of blood T cell repertoires in COVID-19. The overall study: The origin of the acute and convalescent COVID-19 samples was the United States, Italy and Spain. Sources were T cells, B-cell-depleted T cells, or PBMCs; the material itself was cDNA or gDNA.

Method: immunoSEQ multiplex PCR; TCRdb's copy keeps in-frame clones and lacks some. Of 150,000 or so clones in the sample, around 84% are singletons; the top ten hold roughly 15%. This study enrolled people aged about 18 to 100 from 20 to 25 US geographic areas. Participant-reported clinical history was the basis for cohort assignment. V was clipped by 7 bases and J by 9 bases, with 10 bases between them. This CDR3 contains 12 residues. Per the germline V gene, CDR1 is SNHLY and CDR2 is FYNNEI. This clonotype originated in a man between 50 and 59 years old who had recovered from COVID-19. The chain couples TRBV2 to TRBJ1-6; no reliable D call. The sample taken for sequencing was PBMCs or T cells enriched from blood (not recorded which). CDR3 residues: CASTRRTSPLHF. In nucleotides, the CDR3 is TGTGCCAGCACCAGGCGCACTTCACCCCTCCACTTT.